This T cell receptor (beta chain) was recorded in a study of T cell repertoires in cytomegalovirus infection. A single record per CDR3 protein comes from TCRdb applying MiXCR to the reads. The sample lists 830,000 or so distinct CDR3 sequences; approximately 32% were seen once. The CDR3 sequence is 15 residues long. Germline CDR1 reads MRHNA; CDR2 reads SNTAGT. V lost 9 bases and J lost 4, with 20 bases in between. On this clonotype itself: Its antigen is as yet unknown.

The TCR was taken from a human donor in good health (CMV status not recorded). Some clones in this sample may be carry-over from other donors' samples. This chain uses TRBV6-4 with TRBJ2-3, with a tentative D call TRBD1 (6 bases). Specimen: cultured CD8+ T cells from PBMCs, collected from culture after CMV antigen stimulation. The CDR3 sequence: CARPNPGQTADTQYF. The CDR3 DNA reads TGTGCCAGACCGAATCCGGGACAAACCGCAGATACGCAGTATTTT.